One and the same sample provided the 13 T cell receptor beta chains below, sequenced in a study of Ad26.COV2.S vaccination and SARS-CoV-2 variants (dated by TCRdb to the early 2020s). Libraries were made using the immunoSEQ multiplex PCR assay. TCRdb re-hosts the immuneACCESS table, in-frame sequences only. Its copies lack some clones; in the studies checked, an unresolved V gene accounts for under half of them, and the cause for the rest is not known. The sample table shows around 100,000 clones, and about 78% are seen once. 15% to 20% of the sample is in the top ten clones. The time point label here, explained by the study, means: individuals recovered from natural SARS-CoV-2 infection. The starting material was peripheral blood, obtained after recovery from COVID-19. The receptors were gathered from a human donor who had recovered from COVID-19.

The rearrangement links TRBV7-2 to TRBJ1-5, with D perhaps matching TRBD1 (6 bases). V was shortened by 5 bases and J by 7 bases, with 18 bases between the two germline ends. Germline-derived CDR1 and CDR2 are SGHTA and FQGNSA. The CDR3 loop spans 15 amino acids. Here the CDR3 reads CASSQDTGKGQPQHF. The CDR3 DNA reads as TGTGCCAGCAGCCAAGACACAGGGAAGGGACAGCCCCAGCATTTT.

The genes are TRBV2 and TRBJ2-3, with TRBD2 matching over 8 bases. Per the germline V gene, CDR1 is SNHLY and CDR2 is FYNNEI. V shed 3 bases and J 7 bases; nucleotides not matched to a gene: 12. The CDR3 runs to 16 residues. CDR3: CASSEGGASGYHTQYF. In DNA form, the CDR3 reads TGTGCCAGCAGTGAGGGAGGGGCTAGCGGGTATCATACGCAGTATTTT.

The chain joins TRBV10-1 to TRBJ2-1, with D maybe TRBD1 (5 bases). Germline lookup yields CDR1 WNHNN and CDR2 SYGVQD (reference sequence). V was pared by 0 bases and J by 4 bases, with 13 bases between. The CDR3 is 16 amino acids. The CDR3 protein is CASSESKAGKYNEQFF. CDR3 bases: TGCGCCAGCAGTGAGTCGAAGGCAGGGAAATACAATGAGCAGTTCTTC.

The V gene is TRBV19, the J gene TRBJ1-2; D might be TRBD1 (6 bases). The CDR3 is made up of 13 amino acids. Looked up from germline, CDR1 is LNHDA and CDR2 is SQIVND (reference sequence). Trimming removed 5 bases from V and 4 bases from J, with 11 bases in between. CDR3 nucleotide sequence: TGTGCCAGTAGTGGAGGCAGGGGCTATGGCTACACCTTC. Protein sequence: CASSGGRGYGYTF.

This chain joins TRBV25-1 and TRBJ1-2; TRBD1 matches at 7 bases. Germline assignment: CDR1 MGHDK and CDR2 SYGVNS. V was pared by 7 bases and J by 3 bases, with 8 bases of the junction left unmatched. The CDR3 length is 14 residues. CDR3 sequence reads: CASNQGGLYYGYTF. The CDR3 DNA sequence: TGTGCCAGCAACCAAGGGGGCCTTTACTATGGCTACACCTTC.

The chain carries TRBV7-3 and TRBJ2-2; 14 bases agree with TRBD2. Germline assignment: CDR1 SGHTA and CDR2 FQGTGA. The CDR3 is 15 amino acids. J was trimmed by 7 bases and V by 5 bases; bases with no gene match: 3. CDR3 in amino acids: CASSGGLAGGGELFF. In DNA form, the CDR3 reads TGTGCCAGCAGCGGTGGACTAGCGGGGGGCGGGGAGCTGTTTTTT. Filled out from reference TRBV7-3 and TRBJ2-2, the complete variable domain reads GAGVSQTPSNKVTEKGKYVELRCDPISGHTALYWYRQSLGQGPEFLIYFQGTGAADDSGLPNDRFFAVRPEGSVSTLKIQRTERGDSAVYLCASSGGLAGGGELFFGEGSRLTVL.

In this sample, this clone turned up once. DNA for the CDR3: TGTGCCAGCGAAGGTCAATTAGCGGGGGGCTACAATGAGCAGTTCTTC. This encodes CASEGQLAGGYNEQFF. J is TRBJ2-1 and V is TRBV6-4; TRBD2 matches 10 bases. This CDR3 spans 16 amino acids. The germline V gene has CDR1 MRHNA and CDR2 SNTAGT. V shed 8 bases and J 3 bases; nucleotides not matched to a gene: 10.

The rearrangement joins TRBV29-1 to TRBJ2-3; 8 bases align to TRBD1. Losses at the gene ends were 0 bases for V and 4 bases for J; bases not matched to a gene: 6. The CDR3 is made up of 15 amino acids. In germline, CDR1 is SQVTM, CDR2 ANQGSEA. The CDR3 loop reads CSVEDLNRGSDTQYF. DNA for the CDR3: TGCAGCGTTGAAGATTTGAACAGGGGGTCAGATACGCAGTATTTT.

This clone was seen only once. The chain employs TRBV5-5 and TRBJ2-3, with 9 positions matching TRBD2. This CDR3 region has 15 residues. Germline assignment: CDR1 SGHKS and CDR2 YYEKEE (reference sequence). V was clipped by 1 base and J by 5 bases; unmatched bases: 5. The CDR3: CASSLRRGGLDTQYF. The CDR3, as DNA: TGTGCCAGCAGCTTGAGGCGGGGGGGGTTAGATACGCAGTATTTT.

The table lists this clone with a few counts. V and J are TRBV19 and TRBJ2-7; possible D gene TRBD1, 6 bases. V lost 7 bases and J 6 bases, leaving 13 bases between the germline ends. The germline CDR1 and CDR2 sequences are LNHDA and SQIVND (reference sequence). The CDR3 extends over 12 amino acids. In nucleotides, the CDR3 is TGTGCCAGTAAGGCAGGGGTCGGCGAGCAGTACTTC. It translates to CASKAGVGEQYF.

CDR3 in amino acids: CATIPVGCPNEKLFF. The CDR3 region has the DNA TGCGCCACCATCCCGGTGGGTTGCCCAAATGAAAAACTGTTTTTT. The chain carries TRBV23-1 and TRBJ1-4; D is unclear. TRBV23-1 is identified as an open reading frame with a role that is uncertain. The CDR3 runs to 15 residues. V was pared by 10 bases and J by 5 bases, with 20 bases between.

CDR3 region: CASSPGTVVNEKLFF. The CDR3 DNA is TGTGCCAGCAGCCCAGGGACAGTAGTTAATGAAAAACTGTTTTTT. The rearrangement joins TRBV14 to TRBJ1-4; TRBD1 matches 7 bases. V gave up 4 bases and J gave up 4 bases; unmatched junction bases: 6. Germline V gene lookup returns CDR1 SGHDN and CDR2 FVKESK. The CDR3 totals 15 residues. Full variable domain (rest looked up from reference TRBV14 and TRBJ1-4): EAGVTQFPSHSVIEKGQTVTLRCDPISGHDNLYWYRRVMGKEIKFLLHFVKESKQDESGMPNNRFLAERTGGTYSTLKVQPAELEDSGVYFCASSPGTVVNEKLFFGSGTQLSVL.

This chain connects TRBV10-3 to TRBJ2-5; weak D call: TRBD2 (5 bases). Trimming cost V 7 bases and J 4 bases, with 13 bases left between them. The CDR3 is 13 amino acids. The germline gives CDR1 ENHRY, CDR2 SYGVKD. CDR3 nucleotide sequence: TGTGCCATCATGTTGCGCCGGGGAGAGACCCAGTACTTC. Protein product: CAIMLRRGETQYF.